A selection of T cell receptor beta chains follows, all from one sample in a study of B cell selection in AIRE deficiency. Assay: immunoSEQ multiplex PCR; the TCRdb copy retains only in-frame clones and omits some. The sample gives 20,000 to 25,000 clones, approximately 94% of which show up once; just under 2% is in the top ten. Input material: Tregs sorted from PBMCs. The receptors were sampled from a human donor with AIRE deficiency. Both conserved end residues are part of each CDR3.

j_call	v_call	cdr3_aa
TRBJ2-3	TRBV9	CASSSSGLRHPDTQYF
TRBJ2-5	TRBV28	CASRHLGQETQYF
TRBJ2-2	TRBV27	CASSLGGINTGELFF
TRBJ1-3	TRBV9	CASSVGTGGAEGNTIYF
TRBJ2-1	TRBV18	CASSRLAGGPNGEQFF
TRBJ2-7	TRBV6-1	CASSLTSYEQYF
TRBJ1-5	TRBV11-2	CASSSDSFNQPQHF
TRBJ2-7	TRBV5-6	CASSLGIRATYEQYF
TRBJ2-4	TRBV28	CASSFSGHTAKNIQYF
TRBJ2-7	TRBV15	CATSRTRTDKSYEQYF
TRBJ1-6	TRBV27	CASSLEGVSSPLHF
TRBJ1-2	TRBV7-2	CASSPRTGRYGYTF
TRBJ2-5	TRBV28	CASSIRTGRETQYF
TRBJ2-7	TRBV6-6	CASSYSAYEQYF
TRBJ2-3	TRBV29-1	CSVDTQYF
TRBJ2-7	TRBV5-1	CASSFWEGGYEQYF
TRBJ2-1	TRBV7-9	CASSWGWNEQFF
TRBJ2-7	TRBV18	CASSPILAGEAEQYF
TRBJ1-1	TRBV28	CASSSSGWNTEAFF
TRBJ2-7	TRBV7-2	CASGSGPYEQYF
TRBJ1-5	TRBV5-1	CASSSDGGGQPQHF
TRBJ2-5	TRBV18	CASSPPRASGETQYF
TRBJ2-5	TRBV11-2	CASSQGRRETQYF
TRBJ2-1	TRBV29-1	CSTAGTAYNEQFF
TRBJ2-1	TRBV28	CASSFGLVLRFF
TRBJ2-1	TRBV7-3	CASSGGRSYNEQFF
TRBJ1-2	TRBV7-9	CASSLSRDHGYTF
TRBJ1-5	TRBV6-5	CASSYSTRDTVIHF